Listed below are T cell receptor beta chains from one sample, sequenced in a study of patients and donors after allogeneic stem cell transplantation. TCRdb itself ran the RT-PCR reads through MiXCR, one entry per CDR3 protein. This sample has hundreds of thousands of distinct CDR3 sequences; roughly 16% occur once, and the top ten carry around 7.2%. Sequencing used blood, either unsorted or a sorted T cell fraction (not recorded which). These TCRs come from a human donor who was either an allogeneic HSCT recipient or a stem cell or donor lymphocyte infusion donor (not recorded which). It is not recorded whose cells these are; they may come from a transplant donor. CDR3s include the opening cysteine and the closing phenylalanine or tryptophan. The D gene is left open where the match is weak. A clone size is listed for some rows: how often the clone was seen (once, few, many), or a class if it is expanded.

clone size: .; J gene: TRBJ2-5; D gene: TRBD2; V gene: TRBV20-1; CDR3 DNA: TGCAGTCCGAAAGACTGGACTAGCGCTAGACAAGAGACCCAGTACTTC; CDR3 protein: CSPKDWTSARQETQYF
clone size: .; J gene: TRBJ1-1; D gene: .; V gene: TRBV2; CDR3 DNA: TGTGCCAGCAACCAGGAGAGGAGCACTGAAGCTTTCTTT; CDR3 protein: CASNQERSTEAFF
clone size: few; J gene: TRBJ1-2; D gene: .; V gene: TRBV6-6; CDR3 DNA: TGTGCCAGCCAGAACTGGCGGGATGGCTACACCTTC; CDR3 protein: CASQNWRDGYTF
clone size: .; J gene: TRBJ2-6; D gene: .; V gene: TRBV5-1; CDR3 DNA: TGCGCCAGCAGCTCGGGGCCGGGTTCTGGGGCCAACGTCCTGACTTTC; CDR3 protein: CASSSGPGSGANVLTF
clone size: .; J gene: TRBJ2-4; D gene: .; V gene: TRBV19; CDR3 DNA: TGTGCCAGTACTCCCCCAGGGTACTCCAAAAACATTCAGTACTTC; CDR3 protein: CASTPPGYSKNIQYF
clone size: few; J gene: TRBJ2-5; D gene: TRBD1; V gene: TRBV5-6; CDR3 DNA: TGTGCCAGCAGCTACGTCGGACAGGAAGGGGAGACCCAGTACTTC; CDR3 protein: CASSYVGQEGETQYF
clone size: .; J gene: TRBJ1-1; D gene: .; V gene: TRBV6-5; CDR3 DNA: TGTGCCAGCAGTTACTCGAGGGGCGTAACTGAAGCTTTCTTT; CDR3 protein: CASSYSRGVTEAFF
clone size: .; J gene: TRBJ2-7; D gene: TRBD1; V gene: TRBV15; CDR3 DNA: TGTGCCACCAGCAAAGGGACAGGAAAAACCTACGAGCAGTACTTC; CDR3 protein: CATSKGTGKTYEQYF
clone size: many; J gene: TRBJ2-1; D gene: .; V gene: TRBV4-2; CDR3 DNA: TGTGCCAGCAGCCAACCCTGGGAGAATGAGCAGTTCTTC; CDR3 protein: CASSQPWENEQFF
clone size: few; J gene: TRBJ2-1; D gene: TRBD2; V gene: TRBV12-3/TRBV12-4; CDR3 DNA: TGTGCCAGCAGTTTAGGCGGGGGGGCAGGTGAGCAGTTCTTC; CDR3 protein: CASSLGGGAGEQFF
clone size: few; J gene: TRBJ2-7; D gene: .; V gene: TRBV29-1; CDR3 DNA: TGCAGCGGGGTTACAGGGCGCGAGCAGTACTTC; CDR3 protein: CSGVTGREQYF
clone size: .; J gene: TRBJ2-7; D gene: TRBD2; V gene: TRBV9; CDR3 DNA: TGTGCCAGCAGCCCCCGCCCAACTAGCGGGAACTACGAGCAGTACTTC; CDR3 protein: CASSPRPTSGNYEQYF